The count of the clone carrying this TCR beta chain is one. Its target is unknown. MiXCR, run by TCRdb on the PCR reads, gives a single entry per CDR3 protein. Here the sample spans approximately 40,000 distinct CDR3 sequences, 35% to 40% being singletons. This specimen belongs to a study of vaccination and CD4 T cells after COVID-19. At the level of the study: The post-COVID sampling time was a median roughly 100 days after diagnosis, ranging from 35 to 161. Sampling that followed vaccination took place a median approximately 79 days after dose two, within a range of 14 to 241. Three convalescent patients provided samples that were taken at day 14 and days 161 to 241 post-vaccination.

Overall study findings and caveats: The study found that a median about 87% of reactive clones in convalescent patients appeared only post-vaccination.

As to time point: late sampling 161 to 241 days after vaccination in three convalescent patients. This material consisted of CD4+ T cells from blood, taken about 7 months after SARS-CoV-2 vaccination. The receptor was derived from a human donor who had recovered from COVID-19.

In nucleotides, the CDR3 is TGTGCCAGCAGTTTACACAGGGTGGCTAACTATGGCTACACCTTC. Residues: CASSLHRVANYGYTF. The chain couples TRBV28 to TRBJ1-2; a possible D gene is TRBD1 (6 bases). The CDR3 covers 15 residues. Germline values: CDR1 MDHEN, CDR2 SYDVKM. V lost 2 bases and J 0 bases, leaving 10 bases between the germline ends.